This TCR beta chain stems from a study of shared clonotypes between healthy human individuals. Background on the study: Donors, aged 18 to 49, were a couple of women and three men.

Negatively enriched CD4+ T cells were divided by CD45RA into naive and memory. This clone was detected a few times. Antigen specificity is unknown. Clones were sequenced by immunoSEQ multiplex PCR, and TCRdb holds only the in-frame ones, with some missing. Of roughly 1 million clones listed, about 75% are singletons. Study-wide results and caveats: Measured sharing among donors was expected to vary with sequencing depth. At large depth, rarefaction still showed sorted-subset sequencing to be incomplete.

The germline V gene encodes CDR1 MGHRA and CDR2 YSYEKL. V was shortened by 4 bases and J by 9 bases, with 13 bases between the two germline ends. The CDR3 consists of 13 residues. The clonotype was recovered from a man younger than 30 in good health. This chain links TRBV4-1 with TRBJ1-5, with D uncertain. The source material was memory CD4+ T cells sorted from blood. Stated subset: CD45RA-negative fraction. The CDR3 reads CASSPPHLGPQHF. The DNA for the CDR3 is TGCGCCAGCAGCCCACCGCATCTTGGGCCCCAGCATTTT.